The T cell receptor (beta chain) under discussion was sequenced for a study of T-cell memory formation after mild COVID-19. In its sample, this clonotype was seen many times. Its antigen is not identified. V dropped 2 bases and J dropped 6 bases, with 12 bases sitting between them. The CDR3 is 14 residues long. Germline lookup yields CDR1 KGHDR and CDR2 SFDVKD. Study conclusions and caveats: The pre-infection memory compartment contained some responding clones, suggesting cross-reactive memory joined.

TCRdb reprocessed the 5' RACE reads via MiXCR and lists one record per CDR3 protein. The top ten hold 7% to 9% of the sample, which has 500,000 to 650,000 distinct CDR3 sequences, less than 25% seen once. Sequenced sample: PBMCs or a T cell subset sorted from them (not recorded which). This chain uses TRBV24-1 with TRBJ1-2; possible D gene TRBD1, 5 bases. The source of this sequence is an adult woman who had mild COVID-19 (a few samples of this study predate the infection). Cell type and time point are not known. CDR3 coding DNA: TGTGCCACCAGTGATTGGGGCAGGGATAATGGCTACACCTTC. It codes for CATSDWGRDNGYTF.